Below, one TCR beta chain is given with its context. Its antigen remains unknown. The data were obtained in a study of T cells after yellow fever vaccination. The CDR3 contains 14 residues. From germline, CDR1 is DFQATT and CDR2 SNEGSKA (reference sequence). Trimming took off 5 bases at V and 0 bases at J, with 10 bases between the two ends. They built TCR cDNA with 5'RACE template switching, a step that put in a universal primer site and UMIs. TCRdb recomputed calls from the 5' RACE reads with MiXCR, one row per CDR3 protein. The sample records some 400,000 distinct CDR3 sequences, 6.2% being singletons. Study-level findings and limits: Only a minor proportion of clonotypes was detected across both CD4 and CD8 compartments. Repertoires obtained by FACS sorting could include abundant clonotypes that entered as contaminants from the bulk population.

The chain links TRBV20-1 to TRBJ2-2, with a weak D call TRBD1 (5 bases). The source of this sequence is a man aged 25-40 years who received the YFV17D yellow fever vaccine. The sequencing used PBMCs, collected 5 days after the yellow fever booster vaccination. The CDR3 protein is CSAEGAANTGELFF. The CDR3 DNA is TGCAGTGCTGAAGGGGCAGCGAACACCGGGGAGCTGTTTTTT.